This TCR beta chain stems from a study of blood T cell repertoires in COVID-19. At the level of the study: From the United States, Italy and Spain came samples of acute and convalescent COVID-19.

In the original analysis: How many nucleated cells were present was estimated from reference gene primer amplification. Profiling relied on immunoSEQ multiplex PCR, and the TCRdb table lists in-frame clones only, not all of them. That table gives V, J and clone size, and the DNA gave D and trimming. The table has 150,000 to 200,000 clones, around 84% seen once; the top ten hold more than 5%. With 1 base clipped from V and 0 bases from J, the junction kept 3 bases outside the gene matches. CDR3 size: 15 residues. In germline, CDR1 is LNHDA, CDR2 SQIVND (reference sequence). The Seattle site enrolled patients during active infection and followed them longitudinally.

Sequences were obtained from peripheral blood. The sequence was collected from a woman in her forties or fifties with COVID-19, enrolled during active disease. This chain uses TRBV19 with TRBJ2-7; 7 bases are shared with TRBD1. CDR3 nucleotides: TGTGCCAGTAGTATAGGACAGGGAGTCTCCTACGAGCAGTACTTC. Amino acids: CASSIGQGVSYEQYF.